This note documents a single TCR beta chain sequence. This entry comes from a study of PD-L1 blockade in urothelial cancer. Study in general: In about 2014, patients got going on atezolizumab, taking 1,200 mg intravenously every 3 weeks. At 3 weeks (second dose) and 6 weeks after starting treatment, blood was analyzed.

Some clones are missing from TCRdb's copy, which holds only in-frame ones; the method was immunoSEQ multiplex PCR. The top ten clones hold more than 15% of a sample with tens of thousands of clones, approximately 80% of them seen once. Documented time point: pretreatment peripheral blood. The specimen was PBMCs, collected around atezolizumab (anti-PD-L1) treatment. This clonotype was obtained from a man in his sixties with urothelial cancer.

The CDR3 DNA follows: TGTGCCAGCAGTTTATCGAACCCTCTGACAGGGGCTAACTATGGCTACACCTTC. It encodes CASSLSNPLTGANYGYTF. This chain joins TRBV27 and TRBJ1-2; 8 bases are shared with TRBD1. CDR1 and CDR2 (germline): MNHEY, SMNVEV (reference sequence). The ends lost 0 bases at V and 0 bases at J; junction bases unmatched: 9. This CDR3 is 18 amino acids long.